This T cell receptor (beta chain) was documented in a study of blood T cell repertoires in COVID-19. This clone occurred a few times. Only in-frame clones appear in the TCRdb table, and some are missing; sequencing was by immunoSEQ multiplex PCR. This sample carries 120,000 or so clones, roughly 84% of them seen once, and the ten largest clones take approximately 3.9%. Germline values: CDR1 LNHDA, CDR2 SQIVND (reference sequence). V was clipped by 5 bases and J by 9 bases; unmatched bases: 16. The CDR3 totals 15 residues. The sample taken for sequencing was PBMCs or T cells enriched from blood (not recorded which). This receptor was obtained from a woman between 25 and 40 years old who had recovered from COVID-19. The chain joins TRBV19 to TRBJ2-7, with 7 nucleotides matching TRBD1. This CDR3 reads CASSPLDRIPTRQYF. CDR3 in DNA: TGTGCCAGTAGTCCCTTGGACAGGATACCTACGAGGCAGTACTTC. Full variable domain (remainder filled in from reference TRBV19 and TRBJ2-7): DGGITQSPKYLFRKEGQNVTLSCEQNLNHDAMYWYRQDPGQGLRLIYYSQIVNDFQKGDIAEGYSVSREKKESFPLTVTSAQKNPTAFYLCASSPLDRIPTRQYFGPGTRLTVT.